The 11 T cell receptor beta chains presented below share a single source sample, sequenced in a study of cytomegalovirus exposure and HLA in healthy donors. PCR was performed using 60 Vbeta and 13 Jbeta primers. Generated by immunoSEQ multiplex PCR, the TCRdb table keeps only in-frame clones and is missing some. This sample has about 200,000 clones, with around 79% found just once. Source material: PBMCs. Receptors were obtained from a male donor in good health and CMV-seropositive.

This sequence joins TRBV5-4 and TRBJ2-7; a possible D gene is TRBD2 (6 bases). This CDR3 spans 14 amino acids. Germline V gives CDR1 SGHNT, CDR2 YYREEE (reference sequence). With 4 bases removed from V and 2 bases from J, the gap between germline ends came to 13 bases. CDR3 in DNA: TGTGCCAGCAGCCCCCAGGGACTCCCCTACGAGCAGTACTTC. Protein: CASSPQGLPYEQYF. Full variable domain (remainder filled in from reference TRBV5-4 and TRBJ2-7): ETGVTQSPTHLIKTRGQQVTLRCSSQSGHNTVSWYQQALGQGPQFIFQYYREEENGRGNFPPRFSGLQFPNYSSELNVNALELDDSALYLCASSPQGLPYEQYFGPGTRLTVT.

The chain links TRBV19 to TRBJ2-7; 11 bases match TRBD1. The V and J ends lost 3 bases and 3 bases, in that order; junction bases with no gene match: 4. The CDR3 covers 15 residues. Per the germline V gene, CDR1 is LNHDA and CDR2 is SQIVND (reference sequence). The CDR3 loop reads CASSIGDRGGYEQYF. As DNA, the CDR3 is TGTGCCAGTAGTATTGGGGACAGGGGGGGCTACGAGCAGTACTTC.

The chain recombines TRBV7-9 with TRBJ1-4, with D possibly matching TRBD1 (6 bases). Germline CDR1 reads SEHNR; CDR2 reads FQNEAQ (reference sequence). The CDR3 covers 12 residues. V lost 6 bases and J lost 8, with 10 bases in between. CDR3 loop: CASSSQGEKLFF. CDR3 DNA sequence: TGTGCCAGCAGTTCCCAGGGGGAAAAACTGTTTTTT.

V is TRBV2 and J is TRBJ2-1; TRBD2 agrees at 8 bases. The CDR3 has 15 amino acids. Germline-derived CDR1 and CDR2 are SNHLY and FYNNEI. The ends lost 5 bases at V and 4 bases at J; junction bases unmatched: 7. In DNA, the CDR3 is TGTGCCAGCAGTCATAGCGGGAAGACTTACAATGAGCAGTTCTTC. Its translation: CASSHSGKTYNEQFF.

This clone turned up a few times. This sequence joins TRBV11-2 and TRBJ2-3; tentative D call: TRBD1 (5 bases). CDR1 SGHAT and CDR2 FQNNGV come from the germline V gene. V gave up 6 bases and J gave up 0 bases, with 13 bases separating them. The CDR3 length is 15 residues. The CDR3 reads CASSRDGASTDTQYF. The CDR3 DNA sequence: TGTGCCAGCAGTCGCGATGGGGCTAGCACAGATACGCAGTATTTT.

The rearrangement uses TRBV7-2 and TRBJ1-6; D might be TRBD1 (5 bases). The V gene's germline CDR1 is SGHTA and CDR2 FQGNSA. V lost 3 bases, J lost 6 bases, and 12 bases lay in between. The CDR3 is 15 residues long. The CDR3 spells CASSFLGGGNSPLHF. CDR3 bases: TGTGCCAGCAGCTTTCTTGGGGGGGGTAATTCACCCCTCCACTTT.

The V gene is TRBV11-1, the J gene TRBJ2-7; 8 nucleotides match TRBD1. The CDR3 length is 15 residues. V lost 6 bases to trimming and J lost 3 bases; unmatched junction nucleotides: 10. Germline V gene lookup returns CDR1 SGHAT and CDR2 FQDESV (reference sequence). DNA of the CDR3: TGTGCCAGCAGTCATGGGACAGGAGAATTCTACGAGCAGTACTTC. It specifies CASSHGTGEFYEQYF. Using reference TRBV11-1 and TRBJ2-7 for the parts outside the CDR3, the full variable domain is EAEVAQSPRYKITEKSQAVAFWCDPISGHATLYWYRQILGQGPELLVQFQDESVVDDSQLPKDRFSAERLKGVDSTLKIQPAELGDSAMYLCASSHGTGEFYEQYFGPGTRLTVT.

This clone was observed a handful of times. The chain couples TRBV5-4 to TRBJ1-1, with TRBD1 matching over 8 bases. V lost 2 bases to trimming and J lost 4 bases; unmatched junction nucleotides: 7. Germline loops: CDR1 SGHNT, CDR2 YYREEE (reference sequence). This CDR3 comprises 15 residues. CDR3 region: CASSLGQGTITEAFF. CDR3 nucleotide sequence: TGTGCCAGCAGCTTAGGACAGGGAACGATCACTGAAGCTTTCTTT.

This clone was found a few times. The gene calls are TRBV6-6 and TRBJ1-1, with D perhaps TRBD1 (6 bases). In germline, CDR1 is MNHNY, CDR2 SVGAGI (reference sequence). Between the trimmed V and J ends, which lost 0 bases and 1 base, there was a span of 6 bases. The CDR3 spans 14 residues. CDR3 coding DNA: TGTGCCAGCAGTTACTCGACAGGGAACACTGAAGCTTTCTTT. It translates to CASSYSTGNTEAFF.

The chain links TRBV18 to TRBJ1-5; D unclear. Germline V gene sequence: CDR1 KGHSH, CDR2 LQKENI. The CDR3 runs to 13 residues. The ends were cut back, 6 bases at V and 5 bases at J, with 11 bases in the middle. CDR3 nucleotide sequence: TGTGCCAGCTCCTCTATCGGGTATCAGCCCCAGCATTTT. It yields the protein CASSSIGYQPQHF.

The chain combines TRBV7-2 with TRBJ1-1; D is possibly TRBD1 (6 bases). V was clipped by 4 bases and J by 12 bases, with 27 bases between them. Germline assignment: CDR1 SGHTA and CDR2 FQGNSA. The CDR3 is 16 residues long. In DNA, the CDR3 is TGTGCCAGCAGCTCCCTAAACCCGGGGGCGGGGGTAAGAACTTTCTTT. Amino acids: CASSSLNPGAGVRTFF. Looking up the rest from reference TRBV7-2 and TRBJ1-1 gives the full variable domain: GAGVSQSPSNKVTEKGKDVELRCDPISGHTALYWYRQSLGQGLEFLIYFQGNSAPDKSGLPSDRFSAERTGGSVSTLTIQRTQQEDSAVYLCASSSLNPGAGVRTFFGQGTRLTVV.